This TCR beta chain was identified during a study of blood T cells in healthy people across ages. The junction had 4 bases not matched to a gene; V was cut back by 3 bases and J by 2 bases. This CDR3 is built from 15 residues. CDR1 is KGHDR, CDR2 SFDVKD, per germline. A second PCR, run for about 6 to 11 cycles, used a sample-barcoded 5' primer plus a J-beta primer mix. In TCRdb, the 5' RACE reads were re-called with MiXCR into one record per CDR3 protein. The table includes about 720,000 distinct CDR3 sequences, 22% detected once. The study, taken as a whole, reports: Comparison with aged donors showed that long-lived donors had more naive CD4+ cells and higher diversity.

On this clonotype: As yet, its antigen is unknown.

The V and J genes are TRBV24-1 and TRBJ2-5, with TRBD1 matching 8 bases. Sequencing was carried out using blood. The clonotype originates from a man between 65 and 85 years old in good health. The CDR3 DNA reads TGTGCCACCAGTGATACCCGGACAGGGCAAGAGACCCAGTACTTC. Its translation: CATSDTRTGQETQYF.